This T cell receptor (beta chain) was sequenced in a study of CD8+CD57+ T cells in acquired aplastic anemia. This CDR3 comprises 14 residues. CDR1 is WNHNN, CDR2 SYGVQD, per germline (reference sequence). An expansion of CD8+CD57+ cells by flow cytometry had been shown in patients chosen for sequencing. Regarding the study as a whole: CD8+ Simpson's diversity in patients was not significantly different from that in controls.

This clonotype was seen a single time. Its cognate antigen is unknown. At one of its ends the junction is not consistent with the germline gene, which may arise from a read error. TCR beta VDJ combinations and CDR3 sequences were profiled from genomic DNA. TCRdb re-called the reads with MiXCR, one entry per CDR3 protein. The sample lists roughly 220,000 distinct CDR3 sequences, roughly 60% occurring once. The chain has TRBV10-1 and TRBJ1-2; D call uncertain. The clonotype comes from a human donor with aplastic anemia. The sequencing input was sorted CD4+, CD8+, or CD8+CD57+ T cells (not recorded which) from PBMCs. CDR3 sequence: CASSQEPAGLGYTF. The CDR3 DNA is TGTGCCAGCAGCCAAGAACCGGCAGGTCTTGGCTACACCTTC.